Listed below are T cell receptor beta chains from one sample, sequenced in a study of T cell responses to AZD1222 COVID-19 vaccine. Method: immunoSEQ multiplex PCR; TCRdb's copy keeps in-frame clones and lacks some. The sample comprises under 110,000 clones, about 90% of which are singletons, and roughly 10% rests with the top ten. The sample in question was peripheral blood, obtained 28 days after the second AZD1222 dose. Receptors were obtained from an adult who received the AZD1222 COVID-19 vaccine. Both conserved end residues are part of each CDR3. The D gene is left open where the match is weak. A row's size may be missing; if present it is once, few, many or a size class.

TRBV3-1/TRBV3-2	13	TRBJ1-4	-	-	CASSTRGIEKLFF	TGTGCCAGCAGTACTAGGGGGATTGAAAAACTGTTTTTT
TRBV7-3	15	TRBJ2-1	-	TRBD2	CASSSGLASYNEQFF	TGTGCCAGCAGCTCGGGACTAGCTAGCTACAATGAGCAGTTCTTC
TRBV14	15	TRBJ1-6	-	-	CASSQGGQGNSPLHF	TGTGCCAGCAGCCAAGGTGGGCAGGGAAATTCACCCCTCCACTTT
TRBV2	15	TRBJ1-5	-	-	CASSEEWGGDQPQHF	TGTGCCAGCAGTGAAGAGTGGGGCGGCGATCAGCCCCAGCATTTT
TRBV3-1/TRBV3-2	14	TRBJ2-3	-	-	CASSPRAVTDTQYF	TGTGCCAGCAGCCCTAGGGCGGTGACAGATACGCAGTATTTT
TRBV21-1	18	TRBJ2-7	-	-	CASSNTAPRVLNSYEQYF	TGTGCCAGCAGCAATACTGCCCCCCGGGTATTAAACTCATACGAGCAGTACTTC
TRBV5-1	18	TRBJ2-2	-	TRBD2	CASSLGLAGGQLTGELFF	TGCGCCAGCAGCTTGGGACTAGCGGGGGGGCAGCTCACCGGGGAGCTGTTTTTT
TRBV18	13	TRBJ1-1	-	-	CASSPKQGAEAFF	TGTGCCAGCTCACCGAAGCAGGGCGCTGAAGCTTTCTTT
TRBV7-9	12	TRBJ1-2	once	-	CASSQGNYGYTF	TGTGCCAGCAGCCAGGGGAACTATGGCTACACCTTC
TRBV6-5	14	TRBJ1-1	-	-	CASSAFGTNTEAFF	TGTGCCAGCAGCGCTTTTGGGACGAACACTGAAGCTTTCTTT
TRBV5-1	15	TRBJ1-5	-	-	CASSVDPYSNQPQHF	TGCGCCAGCAGCGTAGATCCGTATAGCAATCAGCCCCAGCATTTT
TRBV7-3	12	TRBJ2-7	-	TRBD1	CASSNDRGPLYF	TGTGCCAGCAGCAACGACAGGGGGCCTCTGTACTTC
TRBV5-1	14	TRBJ2-3	-	-	CASSLDSHTDTQYF	TGCGCCAGCAGCTTGGACAGCCACACAGATACGCAGTATTTT
TRBV19	15	TRBJ2-1	-	TRBD2	CASSGLAGGPNEQFF	TGTGCCAGTAGTGGGCTAGCGGGGGGGCCCAATGAGCAGTTCTTC
TRBV3-1/TRBV3-2	14	TRBJ1-6	-	-	CASSGSRGNSPLHF	TGTGCCAGCAGCGGAAGCCGAGGAAATTCACCCCTCCACTTT
TRBV7-8	15	TRBJ2-1	-	TRBD2	CASRVTSGRYNEQFF	TGTGCCAGCAGGGTAACTAGCGGGCGGTACAATGAGCAGTTCTTC
TRBV6-5	15	TRBJ2-1	-	TRBD2	CASRLAGGYYNEQFF	TGTGCCAGCAGACTAGCGGGGGGTTACTACAATGAGCAGTTCTTC
TRBV18	13	TRBJ1-6	-	-	CASSRGSDSPLHF	TGTGCCAGCTCACGGGGTAGTGATTCACCCCTCCACTTT
TRBV5-1	15	TRBJ2-5	-	TRBD1	CASSLAGTGGETQYF	TGCGCCAGCAGCTTGGCCGGGACAGGAGGAGAGACCCAGTACTTC
TRBV29-1	13	TRBJ1-5	-	TRBD1	CSVAGTGDQPQHF	TGCAGCGTCGCAGGGACAGGGGATCAGCCCCAGCATTTT
TRBV6-5	13	TRBJ2-7	-	-	CASSDGLYYEQYF	TGTGCCAGCAGCGATGGACTTTACTACGAGCAGTACTTC
TRBV5-4	13	TRBJ1-1	-	-	CASKLAGTTEAFF	TGTGCCAGCAAACTCGCAGGGACCACTGAAGCTTTCTTT
TRBV19	16	TRBJ2-7	-	TRBD2	CARKRGLAGPSYEQYF	TGTGCCAGGAAGAGAGGACTAGCGGGCCCCTCCTACGAGCAGTACTTC
TRBV18	15	TRBJ1-1	-	-	CASSPPQGKNTEAFF	TGTGCCAGCTCACCACCCCAGGGAAAGAACACTGAAGCTTTCTTT
TRBV28	14	TRBJ1-1	-	-	CASSGQTVGTEAFF	TGTGCCAGCAGTGGTCAGACGGTAGGGACTGAAGCTTTCTTT
TRBV5-6	13	TRBJ1-4	-	-	CASSGGRLEKLFF	TGTGCCAGCAGCGGGGGACGGTTGGAAAAACTGTTTTTT
TRBV29-1	15	TRBJ2-7	-	TRBD1	CSVGTYRDSYYEQYF	TGCAGCGTCGGAACGTACCGGGACAGCTACTACGAGCAGTACTTC
TRBV5-6	14	TRBJ2-7	-	-	CASSLGGLSYEQYF	TGTGCCAGCAGCTTGGGGGGGCTCTCCTACGAGCAGTACTTC
TRBV5-4	15	TRBJ1-4	-	TRBD1	CASSLKQGALEKLFF	TGTGCCAGCAGCCTTAAGCAGGGGGCGTTGGAAAAACTGTTTTTT